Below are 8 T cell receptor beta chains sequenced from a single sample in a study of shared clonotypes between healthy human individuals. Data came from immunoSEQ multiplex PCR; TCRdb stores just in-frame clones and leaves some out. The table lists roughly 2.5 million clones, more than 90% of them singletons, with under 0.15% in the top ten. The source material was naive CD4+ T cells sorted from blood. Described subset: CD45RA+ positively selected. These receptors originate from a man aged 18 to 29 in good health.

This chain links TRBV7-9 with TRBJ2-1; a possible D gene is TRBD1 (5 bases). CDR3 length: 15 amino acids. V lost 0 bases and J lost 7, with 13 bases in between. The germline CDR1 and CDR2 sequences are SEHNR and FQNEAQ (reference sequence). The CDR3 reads CASSLASAGINEQFF. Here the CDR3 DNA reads TGTGCCAGCAGCTTAGCATCAGCAGGGATAAATGAGCAGTTCTTC.

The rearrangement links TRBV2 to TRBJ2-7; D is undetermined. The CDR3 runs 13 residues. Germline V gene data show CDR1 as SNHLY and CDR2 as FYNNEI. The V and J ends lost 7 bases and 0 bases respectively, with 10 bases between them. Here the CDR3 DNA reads TGTGCCAGCAAAAGACGGAGCTCCTACGAGCAGTACTTC. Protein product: CASKRRSSYEQYF.

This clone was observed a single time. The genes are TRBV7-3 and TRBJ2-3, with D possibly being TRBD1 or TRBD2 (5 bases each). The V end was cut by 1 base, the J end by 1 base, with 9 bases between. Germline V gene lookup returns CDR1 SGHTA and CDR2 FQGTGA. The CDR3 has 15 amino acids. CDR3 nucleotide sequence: TGTGCCAGCAGCTTAAAATGGGACCGCACAGATACGCAGTATTTT. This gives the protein CASSLKWDRTDTQYF.

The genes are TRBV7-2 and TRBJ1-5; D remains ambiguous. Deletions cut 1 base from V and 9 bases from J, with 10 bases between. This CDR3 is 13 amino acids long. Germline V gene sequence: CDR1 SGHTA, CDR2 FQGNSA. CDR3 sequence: CASSLEPGMPQHF. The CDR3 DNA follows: TGTGCCAGCAGCTTAGAGCCCGGGATGCCCCAGCATTTT.

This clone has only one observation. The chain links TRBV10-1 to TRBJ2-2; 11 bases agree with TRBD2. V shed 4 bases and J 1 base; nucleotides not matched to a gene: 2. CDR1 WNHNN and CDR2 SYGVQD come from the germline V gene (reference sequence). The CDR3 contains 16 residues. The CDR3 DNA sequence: TGCGCCAGCAGTGGGGGACTAGCGGAGAACACCGGGGAGCTGTTTTTT. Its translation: CASSGGLAENTGELFF.

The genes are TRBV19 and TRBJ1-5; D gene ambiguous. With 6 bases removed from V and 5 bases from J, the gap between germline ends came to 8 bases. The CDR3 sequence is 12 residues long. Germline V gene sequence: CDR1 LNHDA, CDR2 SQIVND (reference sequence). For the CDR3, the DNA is TGTGCCAGTAGCCTGAACTATCAGCCCCAGCATTTT. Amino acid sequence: CASSLNYQPQHF.

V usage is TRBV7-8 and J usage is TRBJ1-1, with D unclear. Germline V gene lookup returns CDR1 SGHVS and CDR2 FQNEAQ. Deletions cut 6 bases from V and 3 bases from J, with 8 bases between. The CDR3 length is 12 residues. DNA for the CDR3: TGTGCCAGCAGTTTCTCCCACACTGAAGCTTTCTTT. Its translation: CASSFSHTEAFF.

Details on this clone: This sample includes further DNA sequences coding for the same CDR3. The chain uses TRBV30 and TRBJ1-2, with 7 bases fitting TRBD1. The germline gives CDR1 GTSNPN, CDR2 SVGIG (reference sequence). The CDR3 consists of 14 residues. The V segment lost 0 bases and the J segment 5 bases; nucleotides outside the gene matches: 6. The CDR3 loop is CAWSVGGGGYGYTF. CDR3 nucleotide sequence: TGTGCCTGGAGTGTAGGAGGGGGCGGGTATGGCTACACCTTC. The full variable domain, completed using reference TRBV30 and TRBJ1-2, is SQTIHQWPATLVQPVGSPLSLECTVEGTSNPNLYWYRQAAGRGLQLLFYSVGIGQISSEVPQNLSASRPQDRQFILSSKKLLLSDSGFYLCAWSVGGGGYGYTFGSGTRLTVV.